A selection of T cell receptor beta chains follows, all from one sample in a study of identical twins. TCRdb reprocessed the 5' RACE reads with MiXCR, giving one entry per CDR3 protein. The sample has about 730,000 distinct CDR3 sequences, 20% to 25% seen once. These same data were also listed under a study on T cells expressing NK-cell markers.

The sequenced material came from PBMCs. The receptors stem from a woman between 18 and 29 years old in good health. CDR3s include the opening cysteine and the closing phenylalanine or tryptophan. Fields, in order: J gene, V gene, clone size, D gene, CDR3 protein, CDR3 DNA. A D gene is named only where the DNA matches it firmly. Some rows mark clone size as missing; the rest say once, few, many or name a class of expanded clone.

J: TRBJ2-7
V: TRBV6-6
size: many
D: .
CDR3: CASSYHPYEQYF
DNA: TGTGCCAGCAGTTACCATCCCTACGAGCAGTACTTC

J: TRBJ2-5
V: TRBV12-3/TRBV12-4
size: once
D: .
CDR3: CASSSDRKETQYF
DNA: TGTGCCAGCAGTTCCGACAGAAAAGAGACCCAGTACTTC

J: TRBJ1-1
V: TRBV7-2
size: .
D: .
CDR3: CASSPPSGRVTTEAFF
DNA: TGTGCCAGCAGCCCTCCGAGCGGCAGGGTAACGACTGAAGCTTTCTTT

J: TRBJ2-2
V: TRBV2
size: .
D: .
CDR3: CASTGGLGTGELFF
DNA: TGTGCCAGCACGGGGGGCCTAGGCACCGGGGAGCTGTTTTTT

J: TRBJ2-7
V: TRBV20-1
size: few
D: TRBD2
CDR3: CSATPGTSVREQYF
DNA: TGCAGTGCCACACCCGGGACTAGCGTACGCGAGCAGTACTTC

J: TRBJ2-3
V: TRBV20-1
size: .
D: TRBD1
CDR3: CSAPRQGRADTQYF
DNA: TGCAGTGCTCCCAGACAGGGCCGTGCAGATACGCAGTATTTT

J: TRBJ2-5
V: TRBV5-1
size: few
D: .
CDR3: CASKRQTGEETQYF
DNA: TGCGCCAGCAAGCGTCAAACTGGGGAAGAGACCCAGTACTTC

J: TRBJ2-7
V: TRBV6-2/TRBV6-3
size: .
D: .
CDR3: CASSRGAGPFDEQYF
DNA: TGTGCCAGCAGTAGGGGCGCCGGACCCTTCGACGAGCAGTACTTC

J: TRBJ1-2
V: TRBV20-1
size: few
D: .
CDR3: CSAWMGDYGYTF
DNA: TGCAGTGCTTGGATGGGGGACTATGGCTACACCTTC

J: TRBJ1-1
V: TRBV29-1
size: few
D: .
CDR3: CSVEPGAFF
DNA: TGCAGCGTTGAACCTGGGGCTTTCTTT

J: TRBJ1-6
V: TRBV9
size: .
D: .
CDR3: CASSVRPGSDSPLHF
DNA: TGTGCCAGCAGCGTTCGTCCCGGTTCGGATTCACCCCTCCACTTT

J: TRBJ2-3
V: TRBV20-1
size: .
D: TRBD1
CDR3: CSATDRVQGDTQYF
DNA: TGCAGTGCTACAGACAGGGTTCAGGGAGATACGCAGTATTTT

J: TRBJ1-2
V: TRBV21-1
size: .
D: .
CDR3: CASSQSGQLGYTF
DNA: TGTGCCAGCAGCCAAAGCGGGCAGCTTGGCTACACCTTC

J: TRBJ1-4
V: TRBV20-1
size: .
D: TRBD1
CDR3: CSASKGQGDEKLFF
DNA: TGCAGTGCTAGTAAGGGACAGGGCGATGAAAAACTGTTTTTT

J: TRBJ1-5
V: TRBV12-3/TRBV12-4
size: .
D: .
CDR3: CASSRAYQPQHF
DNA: TGTGCCAGCAGTCGTGCGTATCAGCCCCAGCATTTT

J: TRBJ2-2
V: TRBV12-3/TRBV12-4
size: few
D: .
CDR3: CASLETNTGELFF
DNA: TGTGCCAGTCTCGAAACGAACACCGGGGAGCTGTTTTTT

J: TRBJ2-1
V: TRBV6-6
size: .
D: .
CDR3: CASSRTLDMEQFF
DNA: TGTGCCAGCAGCCGGACCCTTGACATGGAGCAGTTCTTC

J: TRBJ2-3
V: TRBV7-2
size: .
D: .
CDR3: CASSSSHGVAQYF
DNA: TGTGCCAGCAGCAGCTCGCACGGGGTGGCGCAGTATTTT

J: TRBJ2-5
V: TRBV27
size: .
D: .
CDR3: CASSPTPAPAQETQYF
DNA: TGTGCCAGCAGTCCCACCCCAGCTCCAGCACAAGAGACCCAGTACTTC

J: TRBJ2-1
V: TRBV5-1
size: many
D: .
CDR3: CASSLRREQFF
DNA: TGCGCCAGCAGCTTAAGAAGGGAGCAGTTCTTC

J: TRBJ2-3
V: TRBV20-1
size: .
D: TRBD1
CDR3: CSATHRGESTDTQYF
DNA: TGCAGTGCCACCCACAGGGGCGAAAGCACAGATACGCAGTATTTT

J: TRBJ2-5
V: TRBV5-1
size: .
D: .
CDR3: CASSTGFNEETQYF
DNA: TGCGCCAGCAGCACCGGGTTCAACGAAGAGACCCAGTACTTC

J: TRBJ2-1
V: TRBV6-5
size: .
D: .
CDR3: CASSYYRGHTNEQFF
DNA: TGTGCCAGCAGTTACTATCGTGGACACACCAATGAGCAGTTCTTC

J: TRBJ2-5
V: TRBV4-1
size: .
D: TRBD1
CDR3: CASSWGQGQETQYF
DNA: TGCGCCAGCAGCTGGGGACAGGGCCAAGAGACCCAGTACTTC

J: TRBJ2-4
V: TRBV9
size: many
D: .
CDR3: CASSNGRSQYF
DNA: TGTGCCAGCAGCAACGGGAGAAGTCAGTACTTC

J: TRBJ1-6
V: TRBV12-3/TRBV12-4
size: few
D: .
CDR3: CASSPGTLLHF
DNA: TGTGCCAGCAGTCCAGGGACTTTACTCCACTTT

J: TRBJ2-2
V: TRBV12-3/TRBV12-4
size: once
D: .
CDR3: CASSLAGVRVTGELFF
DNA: TGTGCCAGCAGTTTAGCGGGGGTACGGGTTACCGGGGAGCTGTTTTTT

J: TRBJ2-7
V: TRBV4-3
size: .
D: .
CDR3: CASSRTTLTYEQYF
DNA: TGCGCCAGCAGCCGGACGACATTAACATACGAGCAGTACTTC

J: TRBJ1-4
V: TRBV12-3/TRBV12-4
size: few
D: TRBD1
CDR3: CASSQQGIGEKLFF
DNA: TGTGCCAGCAGCCAACAGGGGATAGGTGAAAAACTGTTTTTT

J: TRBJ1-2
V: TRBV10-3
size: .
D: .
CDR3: CAISESSGARGYTF
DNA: TGTGCCATCAGTGAGTCATCGGGGGCTCGAGGCTACACCTTC

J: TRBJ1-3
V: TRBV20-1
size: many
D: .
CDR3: CSANGLHSGNTIYF
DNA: TGCAGTGCGAACGGACTACACTCTGGAAACACCATATATTTT

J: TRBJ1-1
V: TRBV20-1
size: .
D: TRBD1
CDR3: CSAKRDRNTEAFF
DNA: TGCAGTGCTAAAAGGGACAGAAACACTGAAGCTTTCTTT

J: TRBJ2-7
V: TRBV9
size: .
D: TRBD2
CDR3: CASSVGGDYSYEQYF
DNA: TGTGCCAGCAGCGTAGGAGGGGACTACTCCTACGAGCAGTACTTC

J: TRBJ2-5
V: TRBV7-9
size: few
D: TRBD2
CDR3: CASRLSVAGGLQETQYF
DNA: TGTGCCAGCAGGCTTAGCGTAGCGGGGGGCCTACAAGAGACCCAGTACTTC

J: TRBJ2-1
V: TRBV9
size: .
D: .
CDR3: CASSEGYQGPEQFF
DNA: TGTGCCAGCAGCGAGGGTTATCAGGGCCCCGAGCAGTTCTTC

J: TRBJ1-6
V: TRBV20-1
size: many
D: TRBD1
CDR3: CSATNRGDNSPLHF
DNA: TGCAGTGCCACGAACAGGGGGGATAATTCACCCCTCCACTTT

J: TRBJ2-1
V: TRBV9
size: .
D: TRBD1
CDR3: CASTTGQGNNEQFF
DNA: TGTGCCAGCACCACGGGACAGGGGAACAATGAGCAGTTCTTC

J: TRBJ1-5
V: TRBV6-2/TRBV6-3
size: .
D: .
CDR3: CASRVDSGNQPQHF
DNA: TGTGCCAGCAGAGTGGACAGTGGCAATCAGCCCCAGCATTTT

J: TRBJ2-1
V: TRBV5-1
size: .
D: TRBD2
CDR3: CASSHKTSVLLYNEQFF
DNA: TGCGCCAGCAGTCATAAAACTAGCGTACTCTTATACAATGAGCAGTTCTTC

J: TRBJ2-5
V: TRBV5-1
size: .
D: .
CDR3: CASSELGTGQETQYF
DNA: TGCGCCAGCAGCGAATTGGGGACGGGTCAAGAGACCCAGTACTTC

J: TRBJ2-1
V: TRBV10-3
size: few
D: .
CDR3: CAISGDWADTYNEQFF
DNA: TGTGCCATCAGTGGAGACTGGGCGGACACCTACAATGAGCAGTTCTTC

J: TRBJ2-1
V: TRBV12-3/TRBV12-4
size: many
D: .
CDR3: CASRPQQGVGTYNEQFF
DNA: TGTGCCAGCAGACCCCAACAGGGAGTGGGCACCTACAATGAGCAGTTCTTC

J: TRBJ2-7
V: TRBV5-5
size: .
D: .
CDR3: CASSLHWDPGNEQYF
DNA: TGTGCCAGCAGCTTGCATTGGGATCCAGGAAACGAGCAGTACTTC

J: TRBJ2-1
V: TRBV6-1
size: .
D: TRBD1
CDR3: CASSARSAGTVYNEQFF
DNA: TGTGCCAGCAGTGCTCGGTCCGCCGGGACAGTATACAATGAGCAGTTCTTC